This T cell receptor beta chain was documented in a study of tumor-infiltrating lymphocytes in glioblastoma multiforme. Multiple V-beta primers and a C-beta primer amplified TCRB from RNA. TCRB-specific cDNA synthesis used about 0.5 ug of total RNA. MiXCR, applied by TCRdb to the multiplex PCR reads, yields one record per CDR3 protein. Here the sample spans about 15,000 distinct CDR3 sequences, roughly 71% being singletons. The CDR3 is 11 residues long. Trimming cost V 3 bases and J 6 bases; bases outside gene matches: 2. Germline V lookup: CDR1 SQVTM, CDR2 ANQGSEA. Study results and limitations: The T cells in this sample were not sorted into functional subsets. TCR plus mutation findings rest on a single glioblastoma patient. Clone frequencies may be distorted by unequal TCR transcripts per cell.

This clonotype is large (0.1 to 1%) by share. The antigen is undetermined. The chain links TRBV29-1 to TRBJ2-7; 7 positions agree with TRBD2. The specimen sequenced was brain tumor tissue. This receptor was taken from a male donor with glioblastoma. The CDR3 DNA sequence: TGCAGCGTTGACCTAGCGGCCGAGCAGTACTTC. Translating it yields CSVDLAAEQYF.